The rows below give T cell receptor beta chains drawn from one sample of a study of blood T cell repertoires in COVID-19. Sequencing was performed with immunoSEQ multiplex PCR; in TCRdb, only in-frame clones are kept and a portion is missing. The table lists 100,000 to 150,000 clones, 88% of them singletons. Sequenced: peripheral blood. The receptors here all came from a man aged 50-60 years with acute or convalescent COVID-19. Both conserved end residues are part of each CDR3. The order of the fields is clone size, J gene, D gene, V gene, CDR3 DNA, CDR3 protein. A D gene is named only where the DNA matches it firmly. The listing skips clone size in some rows; elsewhere it reads once, few, many or a size class.

once	TRBJ2-5	-	TRBV6-5	TGTGCCAGCAAGAGGGCCCCTGGGGAGACCCAGTACTTC	CASKRAPGETQYF
-	TRBJ2-1	TRBD2	TRBV19	TGTGCCAGTAGGAGCGGGAGGCTAAACAATGAGCAGTTCTTC	CASRSGRLNNEQFF
-	TRBJ2-7	TRBD2	TRBV10-3	TGTGCCATCAGTCCCCCTACAGCGGGAGGAAACGAGCAGTACTTC	CAISPPTAGGNEQYF
-	TRBJ2-7	-	TRBV15	TGTGCCACCAGCAGGTCCCAGCGGGCCGTTTCCTACGAGCAGTACTTC	CATSRSQRAVSYEQYF
-	TRBJ1-5	-	TRBV5-4	TGTGCCAGCACCGGGTTGAATCAGCCCCAGCATTTT	CASTGLNQPQHF
-	TRBJ2-7	-	TRBV5-1	TGCGCCAGCAGCTTACGGCAGGGGGGCGAGCAGTACTTC	CASSLRQGGEQYF
-	TRBJ1-5	-	TRBV2	TGTGCCAGCAGCGCCGGGACACCAAGCAATCAGCCCCAGCATTTT	CASSAGTPSNQPQHF
-	TRBJ2-5	TRBD1	TRBV3-1/TRBV3-2	TGTGCCAGCAGCGCCGGGACAGGGGGACAAGAGACCCAGTACTTC	CASSAGTGGQETQYF
-	TRBJ1-1	TRBD1	TRBV18	TGTGCCAGCTCACCGACAGGGACTTTTCTGAACACTGAAGCTTTCTTT	CASSPTGTFLNTEAFF
once	TRBJ1-1	-	TRBV12-3/TRBV12-4	TGTGCCAGCAGTCCGGGGATTGAGGCTTTCTTT	CASSPGIEAFF
-	TRBJ1-5	-	TRBV15	TGTGCCACCAGCAGAGAGTCGACAGCCTATAGCAATCAGCCCCAGCATTTT	CATSRESTAYSNQPQHF
-	TRBJ2-3	-	TRBV18	TGTGCCAGCTCACCAAACGGAGATACGCAGTATTTT	CASSPNGDTQYF
-	TRBJ2-2	-	TRBV6-6	TGTGCCAGCAGCAAAACCGGGGAGCTGTTTTTT	CASSKTGELFF
-	TRBJ1-2	TRBD1	TRBV6-5	TGTGCCAGCGCAGGGGGCGGGTATGGCTACACCTTC	CASAGGGYGYTF
-	TRBJ2-7	TRBD1	TRBV19	TGTGCCAGTAGTATAGCCCAGGACAGGGGGGTCGGGGCCGCATACGAGCAGTACTTC	CASSIAQDRGVGAAYEQYF
-	TRBJ1-6	-	TRBV30	TGTGCCTGGAGTGTAACCGGCTGGTGGAGGAAGACCTATAATTCACCCCTCCACTTT	CAWSVTGWWRKTYNSPLHF
once	TRBJ1-5	-	TRBV4-2	TGTGCCAGCAGCCAAGGACAGGTCAATCAGCCCCAGCATTTT	CASSQGQVNQPQHF
-	TRBJ1-5	-	TRBV19	TGTGCCAGTAGTGCGTCCAGGGGAACGGGTCAGCCCCAGCATTTT	CASSASRGTGQPQHF
-	TRBJ2-7	-	TRBV29-1	TGCAGCGTTGAAGGGCGGGAGCAGTACTTC	CSVEGREQYF
-	TRBJ2-1	-	TRBV29-1	TGCAGCGTTGAAGAAAACGGCAGGGGGGTATACAATGAGCAGTTCTTC	CSVEENGRGVYNEQFF
-	TRBJ2-1	TRBD2	TRBV2	TGTGCCAGCAGCTCGAGGGGACTAGCGGCCTACAATGAGCAGTTCTTC	CASSSRGLAAYNEQFF
once	TRBJ2-7	-	TRBV6-2/TRBV6-3	TGTGCCAGCAGTTACTCTGGCTTAGGGGCCTACGAGCAGTACTTC	CASSYSGLGAYEQYF
few	TRBJ1-1	TRBD1	TRBV7-8	TGTGCCAGCAGCTCATGGACAGGAGCTAACACTGAAGCTTTCTTT	CASSSWTGANTEAFF
-	TRBJ2-1	TRBD1	TRBV7-9	TGTGCCAGCAGCTTATATAGGGCGGGACAGGGGGACAATGAGCAGTTCTTC	CASSLYRAGQGDNEQFF
once	TRBJ1-6	TRBD1	TRBV2	TGTGCCAGCAGAACACCGGGACAGGGGGATAATTCACCCCTCCACTTT	CASRTPGQGDNSPLHF
-	TRBJ1-1	-	TRBV29-1	TGCAGCTCGATGACAGGAATGAACACTGAAGCTTTCTTT	CSSMTGMNTEAFF
-	TRBJ2-1	TRBD2	TRBV10-3	TGTGCCATCAGACGGACTAGCGATAAACCCTTCAGCTCCTACAATGAGCAGTTCTTC	CAIRRTSDKPFSSYNEQFF
-	TRBJ1-2	TRBD1	TRBV5-6	TGTGCCAGCAGCCTAGACAGGGGGAACTATGGCTACACCTTC	CASSLDRGNYGYTF
once	TRBJ1-2	-	TRBV5-6	TGTGCCAGCAGCTTCCTAGCAGGGGTAAAGTATGGCTACACCTTC	CASSFLAGVKYGYTF
-	TRBJ1-6	TRBD1	TRBV7-2	TGTGCCAGCAGCTCGACAGGGGCGGCTTCACCCCTCCACTTT	CASSSTGAASPLHF
-	TRBJ1-1	-	TRBV6-5	TGTGCCAGCACCACGGACAGCCTCATGAACACTGAAGCTTTCTTT	CASTTDSLMNTEAFF
-	TRBJ2-7	TRBD2	TRBV19	TGTGCCAGTAGTGAACCTAGCGGGCCGTACGAGCAGTACTTC	CASSEPSGPYEQYF
-	TRBJ1-6	TRBD1	TRBV3-1/TRBV3-2	TGTGCCAGCAGCGACAGGGGACTGGGAGATTCACCCCTCCACTTT	CASSDRGLGDSPLHF
-	TRBJ2-1	-	TRBV6-2/TRBV6-3	TGTGCCAGCAGTTACCTCCGGACTACCTACAATGAGCAGTTCTTC	CASSYLRTTYNEQFF
-	TRBJ2-1	-	TRBV27	TGTGCCAGCAGGCCTACAGGGAATTTTGGTGAGCAGTTCTTC	CASRPTGNFGEQFF
-	TRBJ1-1	-	TRBV28	TGTGCCAGCAGGGACTTAAACACTGAAGCTTTCTTT	CASRDLNTEAFF
-	TRBJ1-6	-	TRBV2	TGTGCCAGCAGTGACCCCCCCGGGCAGGGCTATAATTCACCCCTCCACTTT	CASSDPPGQGYNSPLHF
once	TRBJ2-2	-	TRBV2	TGTGCCAGCGCGTTTGGGGCGCGCACCACCGGGGAGCTGTTTTTT	CASAFGARTTGELFF
-	TRBJ2-7	TRBD2	TRBV5-4	TGTGCCAGCAGCTTGGGGCCGGGACTAGCGGCTTCCTACGAGCAGTACTTC	CASSLGPGLAASYEQYF
once	TRBJ2-5	TRBD1	TRBV5-1	TGCGCCAGCAGCTTGATGGACAGGGGGGGAGAGACCCAGTACTTC	CASSLMDRGGETQYF
once	TRBJ2-5	TRBD2	TRBV5-8	TGTGCCAGCAGCTCCGCTACTAGCGGGAGGGGGGAAGAGACCCAGTACTTC	CASSSATSGRGEETQYF
-	TRBJ1-5	-	TRBV10-3	TGTGCCATCAGTGAGACCGAGAATCAGCCCCAGCATTTT	CAISETENQPQHF
once	TRBJ2-2	-	TRBV15	TGTGCCACCAGCACAGACCTTCGATGGCGGACCGGGGAGCTGTTTTTT	CATSTDLRWRTGELFF
-	TRBJ2-7	-	TRBV19	TGTGCCAGTAGTACTCAGGGATACGAGCAGTACTTC	CASSTQGYEQYF
once	TRBJ2-1	TRBD1	TRBV19	TGTGCCAGTAGTACCCCCCCATTTGGGCAGGGGGTAATCAGTGAGCAGTTCTTC	CASSTPPFGQGVISEQFF
-	TRBJ2-7	TRBD2	TRBV5-4	TGTGCCAGCAGCACTAGCGGGAGTAACTCCTACGAGCAGTACTTC	CASSTSGSNSYEQYF
-	TRBJ1-6	-	TRBV3-1/TRBV3-2	TGTGCCAGCAGCCCCCCGGGAATCTATAATTCACCCCTCCACTTT	CASSPPGIYNSPLHF
-	TRBJ2-1	TRBD2	TRBV2	TGTGCCAGCAGTCATCCGGGACTAGCGGGAGCCGATGAGCAGTTCTTC	CASSHPGLAGADEQFF
-	TRBJ1-2	TRBD1	TRBV19	TGTGCCAGTCACTTACAGGGGAGCTATGGCTACACCTTC	CASHLQGSYGYTF